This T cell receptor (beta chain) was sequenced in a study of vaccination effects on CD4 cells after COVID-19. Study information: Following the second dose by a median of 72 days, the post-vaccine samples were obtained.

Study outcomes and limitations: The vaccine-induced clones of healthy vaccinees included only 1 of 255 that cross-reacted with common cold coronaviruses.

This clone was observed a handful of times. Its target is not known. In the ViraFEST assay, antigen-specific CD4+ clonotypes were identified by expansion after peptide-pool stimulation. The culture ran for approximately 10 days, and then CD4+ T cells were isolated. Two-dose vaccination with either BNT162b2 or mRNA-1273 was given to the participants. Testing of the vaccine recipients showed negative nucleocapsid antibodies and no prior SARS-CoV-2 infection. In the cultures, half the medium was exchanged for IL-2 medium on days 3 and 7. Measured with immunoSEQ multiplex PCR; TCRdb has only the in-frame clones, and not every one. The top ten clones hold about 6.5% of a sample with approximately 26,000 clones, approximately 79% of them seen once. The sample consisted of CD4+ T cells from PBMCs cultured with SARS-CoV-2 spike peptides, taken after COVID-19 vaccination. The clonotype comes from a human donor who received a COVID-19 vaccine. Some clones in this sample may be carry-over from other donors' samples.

In nucleotides, the CDR3 is TGTGCCAGCAGCGGGACAGGGAGTCAAGGACAGCCCCAGCATTTT. Amino acid sequence: CASSGTGSQGQPQHF. This rearrangement joins TRBV9 to TRBJ1-5, with TRBD1 identical over 8 bases. Germline values: CDR1 SGDLS, CDR2 YYNGEE. This CDR3 comprises 15 residues. V shed 3 bases and J 7 bases; nucleotides not matched to a gene: 9.